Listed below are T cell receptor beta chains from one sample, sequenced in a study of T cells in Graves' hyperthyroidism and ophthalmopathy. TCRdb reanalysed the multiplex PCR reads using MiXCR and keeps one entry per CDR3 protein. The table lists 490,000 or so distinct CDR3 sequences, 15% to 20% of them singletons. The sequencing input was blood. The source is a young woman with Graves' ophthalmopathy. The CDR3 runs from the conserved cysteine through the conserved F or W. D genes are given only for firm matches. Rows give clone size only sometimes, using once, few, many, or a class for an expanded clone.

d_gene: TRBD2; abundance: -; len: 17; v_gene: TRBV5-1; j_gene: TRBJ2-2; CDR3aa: CASSPRLAGDNTGELFF; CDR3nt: TGCGCCAGCAGCCCTCGACTAGCGGGAGATAACACCGGGGAGCTGTTTTTT
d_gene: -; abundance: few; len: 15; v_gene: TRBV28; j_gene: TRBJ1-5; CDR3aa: CASRPSGRTDQPQHF; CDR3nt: TGTGCCAGCAGACCCTCGGGTCGGACAGATCAGCCCCAGCATTTT
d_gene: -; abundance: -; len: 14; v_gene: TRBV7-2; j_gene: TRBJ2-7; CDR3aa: CASSPDRYPYEQYF; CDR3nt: TGTGCCAGCAGCCCCGACAGGTATCCCTACGAGCAGTACTTC
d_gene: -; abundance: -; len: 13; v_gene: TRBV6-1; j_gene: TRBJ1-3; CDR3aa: CASSRATGNTIYF; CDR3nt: TGTGCCAGCAGCCGAGCTACTGGAAACACCATATATTTT
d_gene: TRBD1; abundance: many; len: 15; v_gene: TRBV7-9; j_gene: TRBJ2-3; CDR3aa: CASSLSGGTVDTQYF; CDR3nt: TGTGCCAGCAGCTTATCAGGGGGTACGGTAGATACGCAGTATTTT
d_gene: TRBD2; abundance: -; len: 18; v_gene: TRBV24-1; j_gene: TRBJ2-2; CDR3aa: CATSAPGLAAANTGELFF; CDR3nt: TGTGCCACCAGTGCTCCGGGACTAGCGGCCGCGAACACCGGGGAGCTGTTTTTT
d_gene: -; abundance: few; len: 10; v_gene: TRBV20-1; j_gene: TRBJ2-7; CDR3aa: CSGGDGEQYF; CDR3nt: TGCAGTGGCGGAGATGGCGAGCAGTACTTC
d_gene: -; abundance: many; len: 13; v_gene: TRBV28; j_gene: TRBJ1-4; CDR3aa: CASRGKPNEKLFF; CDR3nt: TGTGCCAGCAGGGGGAAGCCTAATGAAAAACTGTTTTTT
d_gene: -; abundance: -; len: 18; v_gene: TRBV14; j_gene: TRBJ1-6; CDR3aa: CASSLLLGGRWYNSPLHF; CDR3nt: TGTGCCAGCAGCCTACTACTCGGAGGCCGCTGGTATAATTCACCCCTCCACTTT
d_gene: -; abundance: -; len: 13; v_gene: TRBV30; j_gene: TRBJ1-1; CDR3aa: CAWTKGLNTEAFF; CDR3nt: TGTGCCTGGACGAAGGGGTTGAACACTGAAGCTTTCTTT
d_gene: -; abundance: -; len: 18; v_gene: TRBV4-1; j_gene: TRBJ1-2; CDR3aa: CASSQDWIGVLDYYGYTF; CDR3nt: TGCGCCAGCAGCCAAGATTGGATTGGGGTATTGGACTACTATGGCTACACCTTC
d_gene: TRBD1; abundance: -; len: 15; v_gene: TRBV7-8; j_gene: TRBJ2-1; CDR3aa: CASSYTRTGGNEQFF; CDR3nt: TGTGCCAGCAGCTACACTCGGACAGGGGGCAATGAGCAGTTCTTC
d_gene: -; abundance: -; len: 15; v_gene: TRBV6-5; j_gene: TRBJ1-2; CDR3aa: CASSYADAYNYGYTF; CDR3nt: TGTGCCAGCAGTTACGCGGACGCCTATAACTATGGCTACACCTTC
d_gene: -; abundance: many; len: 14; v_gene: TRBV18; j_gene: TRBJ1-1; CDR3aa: CASSPSRVNTEAFF; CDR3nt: TGTGCCAGCTCACCCAGCAGGGTGAACACTGAAGCTTTCTTT
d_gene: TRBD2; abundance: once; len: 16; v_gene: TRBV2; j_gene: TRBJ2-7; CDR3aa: CASRAAGTSSYYEQYF; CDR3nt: TGTGCCAGCAGGGCAGCCGGGACTAGCTCATACTACGAGCAGTACTTC
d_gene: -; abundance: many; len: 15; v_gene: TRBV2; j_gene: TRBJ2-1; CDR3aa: CASSEGGRFYNEQFF; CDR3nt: TGTGCCAGCAGTGAAGGTGGCAGATTCTACAATGAGCAGTTCTTC
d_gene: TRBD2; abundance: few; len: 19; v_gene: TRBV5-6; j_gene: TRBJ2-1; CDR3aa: CASSLRPRQGLAGVREQFF; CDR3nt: TGTGCCAGCAGCTTGAGGCCCCGACAGGGACTAGCGGGAGTCAGGGAGCAGTTCTTC
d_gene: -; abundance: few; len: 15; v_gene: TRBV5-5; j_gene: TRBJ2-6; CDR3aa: CASAVGHSGANVLTF; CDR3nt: TGTGCCAGCGCGGTAGGGCACTCTGGGGCCAACGTCCTGACTTTC
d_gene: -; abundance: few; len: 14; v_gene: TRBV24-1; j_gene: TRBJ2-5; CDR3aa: CATSDFDSQETQYF; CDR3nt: TGTGCCACCAGTGATTTCGACAGCCAAGAGACCCAGTACTTC
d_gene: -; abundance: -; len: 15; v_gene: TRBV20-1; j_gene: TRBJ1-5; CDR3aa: CSVEGVEGVGQPQHF; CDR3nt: TGCAGTGTCGAGGGGGTGGAAGGGGTGGGACAGCCCCAGCATTTT
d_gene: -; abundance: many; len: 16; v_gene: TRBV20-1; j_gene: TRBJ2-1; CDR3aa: CSARRFGDPSYNEQFF; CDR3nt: TGCAGTGCTAGGCGTTTTGGAGACCCCTCCTACAATGAGCAGTTCTTC
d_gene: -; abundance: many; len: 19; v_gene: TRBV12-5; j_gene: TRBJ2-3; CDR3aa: CASGLAPLGSGSSTDTQYF; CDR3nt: TGTGCTAGTGGTTTGGCACCCCTGGGTAGCGGATCTAGCACAGATACGCAGTATTTT
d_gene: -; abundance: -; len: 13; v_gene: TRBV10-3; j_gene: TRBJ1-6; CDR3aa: CAIKGGVNSPLHF; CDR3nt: TGTGCCATCAAGGGGGGAGTAAATTCACCCCTCCACTTT
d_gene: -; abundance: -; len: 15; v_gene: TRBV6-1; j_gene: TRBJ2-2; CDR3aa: CASSEKTENTGELFF; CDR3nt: TGTGCCAGCAGTGAAAAGACGGAGAACACCGGGGAGCTGTTTTTT
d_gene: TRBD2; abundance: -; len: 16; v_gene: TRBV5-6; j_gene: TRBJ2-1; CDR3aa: CASSSGGLAGGGEQFF; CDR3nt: TGTGCCAGCAGCTCCGGTGGGCTAGCGGGAGGTGGTGAGCAGTTCTTC
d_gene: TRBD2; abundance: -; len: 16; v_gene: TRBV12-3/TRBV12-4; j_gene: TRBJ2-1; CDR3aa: CASSLVGGRVYNEQFF; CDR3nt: TGTGCCAGCAGTTTAGTCGGCGGGAGGGTATACAATGAGCAGTTCTTC
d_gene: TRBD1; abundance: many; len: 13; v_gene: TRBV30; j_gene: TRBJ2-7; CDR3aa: CAWSPTGTYEQYF; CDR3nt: TGTGCCTGGTCGCCGACAGGGACGTACGAGCAGTACTTC
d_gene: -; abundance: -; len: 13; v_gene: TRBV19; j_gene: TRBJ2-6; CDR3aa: CASINSGANVLTF; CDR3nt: TGTGCCAGTATAAACTCTGGGGCCAACGTCCTGACTTTC
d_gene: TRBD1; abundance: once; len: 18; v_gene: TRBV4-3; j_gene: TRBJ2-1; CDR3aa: CASSHERPGQGVFSEQFF; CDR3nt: TGCGCCAGCAGCCATGAGCGACCTGGACAGGGGGTCTTCAGTGAGCAGTTCTTC
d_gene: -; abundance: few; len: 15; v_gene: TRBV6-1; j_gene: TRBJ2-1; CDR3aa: CASSETGVGVNEQFF; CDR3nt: TGTGCCAGCAGTGAAACTGGGGTTGGGGTAAATGAGCAGTTCTTC
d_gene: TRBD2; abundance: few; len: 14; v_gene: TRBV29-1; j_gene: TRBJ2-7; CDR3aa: CSVDTSGRASEQYF; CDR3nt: TGCAGCGTTGATACTAGCGGGAGGGCCTCCGAGCAGTACTTC
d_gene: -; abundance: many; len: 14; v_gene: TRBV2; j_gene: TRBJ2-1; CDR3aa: CARGTISSYNEQFF; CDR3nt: TGTGCCAGGGGGACGATCTCCTCCTACAATGAGCAGTTCTTC
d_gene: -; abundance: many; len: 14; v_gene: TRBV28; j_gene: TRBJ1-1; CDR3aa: CASSPPRVSTEAFF; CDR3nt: TGTGCCAGCAGTCCCCCCAGGGTTAGCACTGAAGCTTTCTTT
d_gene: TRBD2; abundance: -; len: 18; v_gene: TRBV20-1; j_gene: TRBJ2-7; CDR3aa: CSARPPGGGTIVGYEQYF; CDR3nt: TGCAGTGCTAGACCCCCCGGCGGGGGAACAATCGTTGGTTACGAGCAGTACTTC
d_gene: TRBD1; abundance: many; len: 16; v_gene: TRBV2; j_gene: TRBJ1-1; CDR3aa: CASIGTGEVYGTEAFF; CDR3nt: TGTGCCAGCATAGGGACAGGGGAAGTGTACGGGACTGAAGCTTTCTTT
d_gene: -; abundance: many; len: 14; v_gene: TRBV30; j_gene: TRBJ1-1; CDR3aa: CAWSRGGLGTEAFF; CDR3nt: TGTGCCTGGAGTAGGGGGGGCTTGGGCACTGAAGCTTTCTTT
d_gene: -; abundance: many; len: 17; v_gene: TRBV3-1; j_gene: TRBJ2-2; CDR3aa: CASSQDLAGMGSGELFF; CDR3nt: TGTGCCAGCAGCCAAGATCTCGCGGGTATGGGATCCGGGGAGCTGTTTTTT
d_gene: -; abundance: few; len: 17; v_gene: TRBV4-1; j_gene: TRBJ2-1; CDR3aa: CASSRTGLRNSYNEQFF; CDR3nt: TGCGCCAGCAGCCGTACGGGACTCCGGAACTCCTACAATGAGCAGTTCTTC
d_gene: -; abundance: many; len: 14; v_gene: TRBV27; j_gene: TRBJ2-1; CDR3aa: CASRPGGIYNEQFF; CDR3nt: TGTGCCAGCAGGCCGGGCGGAATATACAATGAGCAGTTCTTC
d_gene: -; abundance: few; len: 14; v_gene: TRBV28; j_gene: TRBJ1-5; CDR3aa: CASNPVGLDQPQHF; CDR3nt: TGTGCCAGCAATCCCGTGGGGTTAGATCAGCCCCAGCATTTT
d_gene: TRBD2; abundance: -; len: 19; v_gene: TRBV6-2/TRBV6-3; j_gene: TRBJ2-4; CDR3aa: CASRTSSGRAYSPKNIQYF; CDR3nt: TGTGCCAGCAGGACCTCTAGCGGGAGGGCATACAGTCCCAAAAACATTCAGTACTTC
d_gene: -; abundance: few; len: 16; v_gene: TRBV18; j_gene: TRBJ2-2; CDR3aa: CASSPFTGWNTGELFF; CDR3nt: TGTGCCAGCTCACCCTTCACAGGATGGAACACCGGGGAGCTGTTTTTT
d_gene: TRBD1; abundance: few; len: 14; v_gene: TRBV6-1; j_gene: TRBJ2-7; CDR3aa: CASSGGQGRNEQYF; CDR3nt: TGTGCCAGCAGTGGCGGACAGGGGAGGAACGAGCAGTACTTC
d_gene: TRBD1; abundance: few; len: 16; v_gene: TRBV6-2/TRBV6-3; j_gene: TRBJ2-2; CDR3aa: CASIPRGTIRTGELFF; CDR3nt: TGTGCCAGCATTCCCAGGGGGACCATACGCACCGGGGAGCTGTTTTTT
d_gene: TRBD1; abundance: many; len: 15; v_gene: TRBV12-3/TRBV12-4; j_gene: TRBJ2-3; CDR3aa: CASSLRQGGTDTQYF; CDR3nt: TGTGCCAGCAGTTTACGCCAGGGGGGCACAGATACGCAGTATTTT
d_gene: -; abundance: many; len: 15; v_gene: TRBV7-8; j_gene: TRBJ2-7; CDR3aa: CASSLMGSALYEQYF; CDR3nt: TGTGCCAGCAGCTTAATGGGGTCTGCCCTTTACGAGCAGTACTTC
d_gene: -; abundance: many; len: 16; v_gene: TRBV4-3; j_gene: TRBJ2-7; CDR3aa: CASSHVMGQGVNEQYF; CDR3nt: TGCGCCAGCAGCCATGTTATGGGGCAGGGAGTCAACGAGCAGTACTTC
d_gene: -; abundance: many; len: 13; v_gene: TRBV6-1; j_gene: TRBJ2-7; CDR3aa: CASGRQDSYEQYF; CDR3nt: TGTGCCAGCGGAAGACAGGACTCCTACGAGCAGTACTTC
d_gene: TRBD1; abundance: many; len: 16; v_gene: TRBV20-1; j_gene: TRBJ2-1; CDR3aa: CSARDRQGSSYNEQFF; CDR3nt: TGCAGTGCTAGAGACCGACAGGGGAGCTCCTACAATGAGCAGTTCTTC
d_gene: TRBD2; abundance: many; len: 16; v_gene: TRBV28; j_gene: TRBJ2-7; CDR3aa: CASSPPGAGGAYEQYF; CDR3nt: TGTGCCAGCAGTCCCCCAGGGGCGGGGGGCGCCTACGAGCAGTACTTC
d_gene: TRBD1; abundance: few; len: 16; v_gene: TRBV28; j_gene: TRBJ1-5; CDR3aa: CASKERTGGAYQPQHF; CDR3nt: TGTGCCAGCAAGGAACGGACAGGGGGCGCGTATCAGCCCCAGCATTTT
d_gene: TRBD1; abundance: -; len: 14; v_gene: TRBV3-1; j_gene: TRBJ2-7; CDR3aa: CASSLSGQGVEQYF; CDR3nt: TGTGCCAGCAGTTTATCGGGACAGGGTGTCGAGCAGTACTTC
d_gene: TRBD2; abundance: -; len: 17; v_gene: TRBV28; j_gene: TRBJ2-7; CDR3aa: CASFGTSGRAVMYEQYF; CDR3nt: TGTGCCAGCTTTGGGACTAGCGGGAGGGCAGTAATGTACGAGCAGTACTTC
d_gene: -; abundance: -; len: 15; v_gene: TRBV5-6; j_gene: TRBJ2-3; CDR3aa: CASSLKTEITDTQYF; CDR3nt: TGTGCCAGCAGCTTAAAAACAGAAATCACAGATACGCAGTATTTT
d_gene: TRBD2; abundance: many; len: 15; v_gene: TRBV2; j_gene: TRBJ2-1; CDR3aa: CASSLRREGREEQFF; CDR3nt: TGTGCCAGCAGTCTTCGGCGGGAGGGCCGGGAGGAGCAGTTCTTC